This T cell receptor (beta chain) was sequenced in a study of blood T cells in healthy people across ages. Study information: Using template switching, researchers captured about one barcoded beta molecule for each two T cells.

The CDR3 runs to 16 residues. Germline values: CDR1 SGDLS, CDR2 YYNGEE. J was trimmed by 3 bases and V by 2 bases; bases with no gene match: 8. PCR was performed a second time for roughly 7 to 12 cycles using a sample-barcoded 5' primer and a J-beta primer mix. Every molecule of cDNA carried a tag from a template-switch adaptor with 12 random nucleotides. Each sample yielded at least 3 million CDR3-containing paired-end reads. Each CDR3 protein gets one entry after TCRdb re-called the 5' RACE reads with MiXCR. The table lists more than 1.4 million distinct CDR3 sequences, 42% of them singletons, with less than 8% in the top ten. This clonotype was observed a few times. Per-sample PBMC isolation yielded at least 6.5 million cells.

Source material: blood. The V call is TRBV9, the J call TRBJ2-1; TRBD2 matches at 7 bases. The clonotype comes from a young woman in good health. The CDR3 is CASSVSRLAVYNEQFF. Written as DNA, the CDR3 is TGTGCCAGCAGCGTGAGTCGTCTAGCGGTCTACAATGAGCAGTTCTTC.